The T cell receptor beta chain under discussion was sequenced for a study of long-term antiretroviral therapy in people with HIV. Runs used v3.0 of the immunoSEQ assay and were done at survey level. The target of sequencing was about 35,000-50,000 T-cell genomes per sample. Using immunoSEQ multiplex PCR, the repertoire was profiled, and TCRdb retains in-frame clones only, with some absent. The table records 17,000 or so clones, approximately 80% of them present only once. V lost 4 bases to trimming and J lost 5 bases, with 15 bases between them. Germline-derived CDR1 and CDR2 are SGHDT and YYEEEE. The CDR3 totals 14 residues. Going into DNA extraction, samples held roughly 0.9-11 million cryopreserved PBMC.

The source of this sequence is a man aged 18 to 35 with HIV. The source material was unsorted PBMCs, sampled 0.1 years before starting antiretroviral therapy. The chain recombines TRBV5-6 with TRBJ2-5, with D hard to call. CDR3 region: CASSASAPRETQYF. In DNA form, the CDR3 reads TGTGCCAGCAGCGCGAGTGCCCCTCGGGAGACCCAGTACTTC.